This TCR beta chain stems from a study of T cell responses to AZD1222 COVID-19 vaccine. Clones were sequenced by immunoSEQ multiplex PCR, and TCRdb holds only the in-frame ones, with some missing. The profile shows 100,000 or so clones, 70% to 90% of them singletons. The sequence was collected from an adult in good health. Sample: peripheral blood, taken on day 0 of AZD1222 vaccination.

The CDR3 sequence is CSVEMVWQGETQYF. In nucleotides, the CDR3 is TGCAGCGTTGAAATGGTATGGCAGGGAGAGACCCAGTACTTC. The V call is TRBV29-1, the J call TRBJ2-5, with D possibly matching TRBD1 (5 bases). CDR1 and CDR2 from the germline V gene are SQVTM and ANQGSEA. The CDR3 totals 14 residues. Deletions cut 2 bases from V and 4 bases from J, with 14 bases between.